This T cell receptor (beta chain) was identified in a study of blood T cell repertoires in COVID-19. Across the study: Sample material is recorded as cDNA or gDNA derived from T cells, B-cell-depleted T cells, or PBMCs.

This CDR3 has 16 residues. V gave up 2 bases and J gave up 0 bases; unmatched junction bases: 6. Germline assignment: CDR1 MNHEY and CDR2 SMNVEV (reference sequence). Only in-frame clones appear in the TCRdb table, and some are missing; sequencing was by immunoSEQ multiplex PCR. The sample contains about 59,000 clones, around 79% of which appear only once. The sequenced sample consisted of peripheral blood. The chain combines TRBV27 with TRBJ1-1; 7 nucleotides line up with TRBD1. The sequence came from a man in his sixties with acute or convalescent COVID-19. The CDR3 coding sequence is TGTGCCAGCAGTTTAAAAGGGGGCTTATTGAACACTGAAGCTTTCTTT. Protein sequence: CASSLKGGLLNTEAFF.